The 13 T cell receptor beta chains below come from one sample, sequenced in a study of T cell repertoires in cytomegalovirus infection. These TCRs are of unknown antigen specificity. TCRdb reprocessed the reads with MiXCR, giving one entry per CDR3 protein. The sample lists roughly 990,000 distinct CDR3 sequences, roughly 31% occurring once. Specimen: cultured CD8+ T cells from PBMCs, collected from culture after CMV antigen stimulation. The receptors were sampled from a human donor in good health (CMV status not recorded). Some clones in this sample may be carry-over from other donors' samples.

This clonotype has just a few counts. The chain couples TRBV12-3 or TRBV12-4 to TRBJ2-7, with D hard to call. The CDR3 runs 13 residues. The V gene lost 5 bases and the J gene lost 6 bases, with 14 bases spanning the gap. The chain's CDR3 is CASSLFPALEQYF. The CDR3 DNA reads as TGTGCCAGCAGTCTTTTCCCCGCCCTCGAGCAGTACTTC.

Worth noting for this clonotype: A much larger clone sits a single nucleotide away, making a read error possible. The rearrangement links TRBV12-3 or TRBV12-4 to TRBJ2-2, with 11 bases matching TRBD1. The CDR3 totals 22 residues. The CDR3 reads CVSSHFSPTLRQDRGHTGELFF. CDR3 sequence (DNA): TGTGTCAGCAGTCACTTTTCCCCGACCCTCCGACAGGACAGGGGGCACACCGGGGAGCTGTTTTTT.

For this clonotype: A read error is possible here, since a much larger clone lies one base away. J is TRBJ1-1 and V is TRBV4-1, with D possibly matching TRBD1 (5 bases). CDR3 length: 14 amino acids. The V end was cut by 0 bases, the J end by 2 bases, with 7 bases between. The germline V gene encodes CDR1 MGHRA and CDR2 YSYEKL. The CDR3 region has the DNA TGCGCCAGCAGCCAAGACAGGGATAACACTGAAGCTTTCTTT. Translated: CASSQDRDNTEAFF.

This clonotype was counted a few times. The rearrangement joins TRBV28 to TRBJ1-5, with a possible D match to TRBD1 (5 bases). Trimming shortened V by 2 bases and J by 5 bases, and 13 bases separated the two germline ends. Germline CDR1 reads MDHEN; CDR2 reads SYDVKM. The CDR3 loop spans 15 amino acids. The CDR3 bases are TGTGCCAGCAGTTTAGAGCGCAGGGACGATCAGCCCCAGCATTTT. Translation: CASSLERRDDQPQHF.

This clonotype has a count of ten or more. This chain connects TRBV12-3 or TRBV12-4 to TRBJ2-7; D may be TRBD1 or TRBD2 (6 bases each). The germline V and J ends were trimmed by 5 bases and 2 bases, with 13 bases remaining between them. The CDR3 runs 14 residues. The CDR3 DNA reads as TGTGCCAGCAGTCCCTGGGGGGCCACCTACGAGCAGTACTTC. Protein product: CASSPWGATYEQYF.

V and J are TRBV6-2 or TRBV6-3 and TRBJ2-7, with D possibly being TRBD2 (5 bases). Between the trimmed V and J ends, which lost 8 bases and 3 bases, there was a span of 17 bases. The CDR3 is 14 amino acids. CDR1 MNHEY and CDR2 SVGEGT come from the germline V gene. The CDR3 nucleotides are TGTGCCAGCCAGGACTTTGACAACCTCTACGAGCAGTACTTC. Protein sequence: CASQDFDNLYEQYF.

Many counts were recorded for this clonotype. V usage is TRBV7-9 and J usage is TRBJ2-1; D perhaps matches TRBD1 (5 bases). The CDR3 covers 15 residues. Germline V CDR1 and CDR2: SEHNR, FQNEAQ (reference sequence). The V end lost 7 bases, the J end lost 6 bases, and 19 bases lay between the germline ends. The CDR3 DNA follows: TGTGCCAGCAAATTCCCCGGGTCTGGGGCCAATGAGCAGTTCTTC. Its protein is CASKFPGSGANEQFF.

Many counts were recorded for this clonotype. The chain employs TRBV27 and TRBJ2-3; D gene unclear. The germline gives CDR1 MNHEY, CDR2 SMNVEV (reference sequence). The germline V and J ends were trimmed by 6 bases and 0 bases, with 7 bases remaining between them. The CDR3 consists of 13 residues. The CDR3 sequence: CASSWSSTDTQYF. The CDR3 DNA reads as TGTGCCAGCAGCTGGTCTAGCACAGATACGCAGTATTTT.

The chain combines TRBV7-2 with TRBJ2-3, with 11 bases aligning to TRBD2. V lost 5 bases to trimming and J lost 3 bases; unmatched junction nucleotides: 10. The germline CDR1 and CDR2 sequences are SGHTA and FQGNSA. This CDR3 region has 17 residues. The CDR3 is CASSATSGARGTDTQYF. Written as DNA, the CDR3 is TGTGCCAGCAGCGCGACTAGCGGGGCCCGAGGTACAGATACGCAGTATTTT.

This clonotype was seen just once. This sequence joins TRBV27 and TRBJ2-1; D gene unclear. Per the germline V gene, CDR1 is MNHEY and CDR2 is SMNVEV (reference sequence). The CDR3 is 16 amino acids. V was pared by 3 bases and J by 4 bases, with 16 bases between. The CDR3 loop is CASSLIKRTAYNEQFF. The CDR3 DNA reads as TGTGCCAGCAGTTTGATCAAGAGAACGGCGTACAATGAGCAGTTCTTC.

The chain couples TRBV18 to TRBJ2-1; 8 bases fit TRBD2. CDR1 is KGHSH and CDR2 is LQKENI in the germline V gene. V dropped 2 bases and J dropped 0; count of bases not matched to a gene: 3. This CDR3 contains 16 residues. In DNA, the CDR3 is TGTGCCAGCTCACCATCCGGGACTAGCTCCTACAATGAGCAGTTCTTC. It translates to CASSPSGTSSYNEQFF.

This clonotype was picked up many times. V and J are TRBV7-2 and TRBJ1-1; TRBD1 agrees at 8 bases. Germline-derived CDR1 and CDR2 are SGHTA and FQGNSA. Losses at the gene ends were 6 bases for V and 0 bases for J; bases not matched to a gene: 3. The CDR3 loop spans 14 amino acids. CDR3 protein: CASSRTGMNTEAFF. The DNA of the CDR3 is TGTGCCAGCAGTCGGACAGGGATGAACACTGAAGCTTTCTTT.

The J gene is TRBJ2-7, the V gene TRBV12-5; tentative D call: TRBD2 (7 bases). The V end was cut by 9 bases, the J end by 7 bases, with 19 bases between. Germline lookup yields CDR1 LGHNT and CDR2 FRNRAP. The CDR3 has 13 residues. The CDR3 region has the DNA TGTGCTAGCACTCTTGGGGGGGGCGGTGAGCAGTACTTC. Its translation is CASTLGGGGEQYF.